This TCR beta chain was retrieved from a study of regulatory T cells in long-lasting Graves disease. Notes on the study in general: Persistent Graves' patients showed less TCR diversity than newly diagnosed patients showed.

The time point here: persistent/refractory GD, antithyroid drugs over 5 years with positive TRAb. Preparation of the TCR library used RNA extracted from PBMCs. Ten or more counts support this clonotype. Its antigen is undetermined. To make TCR beta libraries, researchers used iRepertoire HTBI primers and Arm-PCR of CDR3 regions. Under the authors' procedure: Across the samples, identification revealed approximately 66 TRBV and some 14 TRBJ segments. MiXCR, run by TCRdb on the multiplex PCR reads, gives a single entry per CDR3 protein. These V and J calls are TCRdb output, not the study's own analysis. The table records about 460,000 distinct CDR3 sequences, approximately 23% of them present only once. V was pared by 5 bases and J by 5 bases, with 9 bases between. The length of the CDR3 is 12 residues. In germline, CDR1 is SNHLY, CDR2 FYNNEI.

The chain carries TRBV2 and TRBJ1-2; D is unresolved. This sample comprised peripheral blood mononuclear cells (PBMCs), obtained when the disease was refractory, from a patient treated with antithyroid drugs. The clonotype comes from a female donor with Graves disease. CDR3 loop: CASSTEFYGYTF. The DNA for the CDR3 is TGTGCCAGCAGTACAGAATTTTATGGCTACACCTTC. Based on the CDR3 plus reference TRBV2 and TRBJ1-2, the full variable domain is EPEVTQTPSHQVTQMGQEVILRCVPISNHLYFYWYRQILGQKVEFLVSFYNNEISEKSEIFDDQFSVERPDGSNFTLKIRSTKLEDSAMYFCASSTEFYGYTFGSGTRLTVV.